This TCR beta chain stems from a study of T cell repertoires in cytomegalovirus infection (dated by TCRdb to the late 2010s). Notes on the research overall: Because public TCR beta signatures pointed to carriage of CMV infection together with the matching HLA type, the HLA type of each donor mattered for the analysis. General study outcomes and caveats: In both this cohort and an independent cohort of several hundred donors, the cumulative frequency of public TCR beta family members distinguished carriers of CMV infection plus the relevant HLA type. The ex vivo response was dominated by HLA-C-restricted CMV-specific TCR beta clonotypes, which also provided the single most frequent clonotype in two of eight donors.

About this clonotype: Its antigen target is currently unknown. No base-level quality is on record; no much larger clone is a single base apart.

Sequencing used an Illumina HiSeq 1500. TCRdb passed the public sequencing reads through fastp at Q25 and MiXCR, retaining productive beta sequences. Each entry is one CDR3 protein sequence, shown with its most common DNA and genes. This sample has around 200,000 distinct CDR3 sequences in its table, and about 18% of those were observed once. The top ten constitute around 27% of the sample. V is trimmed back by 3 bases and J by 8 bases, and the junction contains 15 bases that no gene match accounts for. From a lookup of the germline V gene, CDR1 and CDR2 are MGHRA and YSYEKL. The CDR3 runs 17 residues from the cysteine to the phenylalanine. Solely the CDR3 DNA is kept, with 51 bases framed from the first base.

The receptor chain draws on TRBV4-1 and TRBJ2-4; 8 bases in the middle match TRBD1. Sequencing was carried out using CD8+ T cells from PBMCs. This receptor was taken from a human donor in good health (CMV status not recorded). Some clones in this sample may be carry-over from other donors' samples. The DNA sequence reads TGCGCCAGCAGCCATGGAACGGGGACAGGCGTCTTGGACATTCAGTACTTC. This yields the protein CASSHGTGTGVLDIQYF.